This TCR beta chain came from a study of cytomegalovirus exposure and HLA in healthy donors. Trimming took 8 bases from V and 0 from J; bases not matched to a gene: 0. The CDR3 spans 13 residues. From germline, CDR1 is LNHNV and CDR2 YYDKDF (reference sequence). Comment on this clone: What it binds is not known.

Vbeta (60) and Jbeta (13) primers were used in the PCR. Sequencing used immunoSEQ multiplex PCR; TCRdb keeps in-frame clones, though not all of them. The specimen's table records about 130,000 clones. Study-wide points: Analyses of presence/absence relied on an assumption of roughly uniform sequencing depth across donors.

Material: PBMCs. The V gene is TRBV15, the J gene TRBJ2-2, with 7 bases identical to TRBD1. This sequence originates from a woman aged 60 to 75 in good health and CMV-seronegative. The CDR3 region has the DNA TGTGCCACCGGGACAGCGAACACCGGGGAGCTGTTTTTT. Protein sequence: CATGTANTGELFF.